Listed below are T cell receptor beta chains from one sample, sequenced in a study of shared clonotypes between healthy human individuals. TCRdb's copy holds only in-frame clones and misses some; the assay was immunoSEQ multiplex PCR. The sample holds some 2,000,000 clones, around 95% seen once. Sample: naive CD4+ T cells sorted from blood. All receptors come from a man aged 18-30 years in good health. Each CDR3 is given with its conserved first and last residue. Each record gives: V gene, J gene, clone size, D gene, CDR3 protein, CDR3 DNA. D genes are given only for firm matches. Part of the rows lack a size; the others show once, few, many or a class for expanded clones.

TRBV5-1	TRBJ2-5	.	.	CASSPEGQKETQYF	TGCGCCAGCAGCCCAGAAGGACAGAAAGAGACCCAGTACTTC
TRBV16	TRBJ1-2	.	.	CASSQGSPTYGGYGYTF	TGTGCCAGCAGCCAGGGCTCGCCGACCTACGGGGGCTATGGCTACACCTTC
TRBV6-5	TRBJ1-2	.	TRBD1	CASSYSDRAGGYTF	TGTGCCAGCAGTTACTCTGACAGGGCGGGTGGCTACACCTTC
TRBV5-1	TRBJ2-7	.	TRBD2	CASSPRGSGAYYEQYF	TGCGCCAGCAGCCCACGTGGTAGCGGGGCCTACTACGAGCAGTACTTC
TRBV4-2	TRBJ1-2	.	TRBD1	CASSQAGQGRDGYTF	TGTGCCAGCAGCCAAGCGGGACAGGGGCGGGATGGCTACACCTTC
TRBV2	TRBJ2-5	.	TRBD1	CASSKQGSPQETQYF	TGTGCCAGCAGCAAACAGGGGTCCCCCCAAGAGACCCAGTACTTC
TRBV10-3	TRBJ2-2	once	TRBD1	CAISARRPGQGLPGELFF	TGTGCCATCAGTGCACGAAGACCGGGACAGGGACTTCCCGGGGAGCTGTTTTTT
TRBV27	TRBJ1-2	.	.	CASSRSGGEIYGYTF	TGTGCCAGCAGCCGATCCGGGGGCGAGATCTATGGCTACACCTTC
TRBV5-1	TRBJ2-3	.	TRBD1	CASSLGSGGDTQYF	TGCGCCAGCAGCTTGGGTTCAGGGGGAGATACGCAGTATTTT
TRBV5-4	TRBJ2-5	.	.	CATQLQETQYF	TGTGCCACCCAACTTCAAGAGACCCAGTACTTC
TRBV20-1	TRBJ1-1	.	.	CSARSTGEAFF	TGCAGTGCTAGAAGTACAGGGGAAGCTTTCTTT
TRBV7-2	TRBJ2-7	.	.	CASSLSAGISYEQYF	TGTGCCAGCAGCTTATCGGCGGGGATATCCTACGAGCAGTACTTC
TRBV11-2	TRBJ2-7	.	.	CASSLDSRGLRSYEQYF	TGTGCCAGCAGCTTAGATTCAAGGGGCCTGCGCTCCTACGAGCAGTACTTC
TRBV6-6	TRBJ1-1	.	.	CASSYPPRVEDTEAFF	TGTGCCAGCAGTTACCCACCTAGGGTAGAGGACACTGAAGCTTTCTTT
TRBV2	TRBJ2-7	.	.	CASAGGRGVYEQYF	TGTGCCAGCGCCGGGGGCCGCGGGGTCTACGAGCAGTACTTC
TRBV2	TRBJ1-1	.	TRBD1	CASSADRADTEAFF	TGTGCCAGCAGTGCTGACAGGGCTGACACTGAAGCTTTCTTT
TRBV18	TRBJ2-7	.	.	CASSPSTGQALYEQYF	TGTGCCAGCTCACCATCGACGGGCCAAGCCCTCTACGAGCAGTACTTC
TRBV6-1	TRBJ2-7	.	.	CASRPSAVVTYEQYF	TGTGCCAGCAGGCCTAGCGCGGTAGTTACCTACGAGCAGTACTTC
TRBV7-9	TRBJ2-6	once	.	CASSLKVSGANVLTF	TGTGCCAGCAGCTTAAAAGTTTCTGGGGCCAACGTCCTGACTTTC
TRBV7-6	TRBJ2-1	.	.	CASSLGPGPYNEQFF	TGTGCCAGCAGCTTAGGTCCGGGCCCCTACAATGAGCAGTTCTTC
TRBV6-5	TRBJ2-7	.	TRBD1	CASSIDRGGYEQYF	TGTGCCAGCAGCATCGACAGGGGCGGCTACGAGCAGTACTTC
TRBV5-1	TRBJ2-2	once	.	CASSFLASQGTGELFF	TGCGCCAGCAGCTTTTTAGCGAGCCAGGGCACCGGGGAGCTGTTTTTT
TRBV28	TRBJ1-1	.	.	CASTSNTEAFF	TGTGCCAGCACTTCGAACACTGAAGCTTTCTTT
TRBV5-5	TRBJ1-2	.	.	CASSLVAGTNYGYTF	TGTGCCAGCAGCTTGGTGGCGGGGACTAACTATGGCTACACCTTC
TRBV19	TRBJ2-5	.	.	CASSIAANQETQYF	TGTGCCAGTAGTATTGCGGCAAACCAAGAGACCCAGTACTTC
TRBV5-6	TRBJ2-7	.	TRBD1	CASSSWDRGHEQYF	TGTGCCAGCAGCTCCTGGGACAGGGGGCACGAGCAGTACTTC
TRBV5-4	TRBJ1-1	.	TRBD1	CASSLDRGPRLGTEAFF	TGTGCCAGCAGCTTGGACAGGGGACCCCGGTTGGGCACTGAAGCTTTCTTT
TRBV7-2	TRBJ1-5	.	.	CASSPTVSNQPQHF	TGTGCCAGCAGCCCAACAGTGAGCAATCAGCCCCAGCATTTT
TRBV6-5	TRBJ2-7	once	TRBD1	CASSYTGGASYEQYF	TGTGCCAGCAGTTACACAGGGGGCGCTTCCTACGAGCAGTACTTC
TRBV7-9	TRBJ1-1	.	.	CASSLEGFGNTEAFF	TGTGCCAGCAGCTTGGAGGGATTCGGGAACACTGAAGCTTTCTTT
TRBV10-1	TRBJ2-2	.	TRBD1	CASGTGVTGELFF	TGCGCCAGCGGGACAGGGGTCACCGGGGAGCTGTTTTTT
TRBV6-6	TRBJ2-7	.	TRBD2	CASSYQVAGSYEQYF	TGTGCCAGCAGTTACCAAGTAGCGGGATCCTACGAGCAGTACTTC
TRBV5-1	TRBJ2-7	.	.	CASTIGTAGSYEQYF	TGCGCCAGCACCATCGGGACAGCGGGATCCTACGAGCAGTACTTC
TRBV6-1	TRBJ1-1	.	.	CASSEGGTEAFF	TGTGCCAGCAGTGAAGGAGGTACTGAAGCTTTCTTT
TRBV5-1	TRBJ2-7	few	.	CASRRLRDSYEQYF	TGCGCCAGCAGACGCCTCAGGGACTCCTACGAGCAGTACTTC
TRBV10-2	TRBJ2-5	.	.	CASRQDFQETQYF	TGCGCCAGCAGGCAGGACTTCCAAGAGACCCAGTACTTC
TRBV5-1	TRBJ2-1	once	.	CASSASHNEQFF	TGCGCCAGCTCCGCTAGCCACAATGAGCAGTTCTTC
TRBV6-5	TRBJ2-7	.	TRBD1	CASRTDRFRDEQYF	TGTGCCAGCAGAACGGACAGGTTTAGGGACGAGCAGTACTTC
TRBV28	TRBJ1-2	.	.	CASSLSGPKLGAGYTF	TGTGCCAGCAGTTTATCGGGACCGAAGCTGGGGGCTGGCTACACCTTC